This T cell receptor beta chain is drawn from a study of T-cell reconstitution after alpha-beta-depleted transplantation in children. There are many counts of this clonotype. Molecular barcoding with unique molecular identifiers was used for the TCRbeta library. TCRdb reanalysed the PCR reads using MiXCR and keeps one entry per CDR3 protein. The sample has 100,000 to 120,000 distinct CDR3 sequences; approximately 10% are singletons. Looked up from germline, CDR1 is SGHRS and CDR2 is YFSETQ. CDR3 length: 15 amino acids. V dropped 4 bases and J dropped 4 bases, with 14 bases sitting between them. The chain combines TRBV5-1 with TRBJ2-2; D is uncertain. Sequences were derived from PBMCs from the stem cell graft donor, sampled from the stem cell graft. The sequence came from a human donor who donated a stem cell graft to a child with acute lymphoblastic leukemia. The CDR3 loop reads CASSQISSSTGELFF. The DNA for the CDR3 is TGCGCCAGCAGCCAGATCAGCAGTTCCACCGGGGAGCTGTTTTTT.